The 18 T cell receptor beta chains listed next were all sequenced from one sample in a study of T cell responses to AZD1222 COVID-19 vaccine. TCRdb keeps only in-frame clones here, not all; method: immunoSEQ multiplex PCR. The sample yields some 150,000 clones, about 87% seen once. The sequencing used peripheral blood, collected on day 0 of MenACWY control vaccination. The receptors here all came from an adult in good health.

CDR3 sequence reads: CASRDDGFYGYTF. In DNA form, the CDR3 reads TGTGCCAGCAGGGACGACGGATTCTATGGCTACACCTTC. The chain has TRBV2 and TRBJ1-2; D unclear. Germline V gene lookup returns CDR1 SNHLY and CDR2 FYNNEI. The CDR3 spans 13 residues. V lost 6 bases, J lost 4 bases, and 12 bases lay in between. The variable domain in full, completed from reference TRBV2 and TRBJ1-2, reads EPEVTQTPSHQVTQMGQEVILRCVPISNHLYFYWYRQILGQKVEFLVSFYNNEISEKSEIFDDQFSVERPDGSNFTLKIRSTKLEDSAMYFCASRDDGFYGYTFGSGTRLTVV.

V gene TRBV6-1 combines with J gene TRBJ1-2; D might be TRBD1 (5 bases). The V end lost 2 bases, the J end lost 8 bases, and 21 bases lay between the germline ends. CDR3 length equals 16 residues. The germline CDR1 and CDR2 sequences are MNHNS and SASEGT. The CDR3 nucleotides read TGTGCCAGCAGTGAATATCTAACAGGAGCCAGTGGGGGCTACACCTTC. The encoded protein is CASSEYLTGASGGYTF.

The chain joins TRBV9 to TRBJ1-4, with D hard to call. The CDR3 consists of 17 residues. Germline V gives CDR1 SGDLS, CDR2 YYNGEE. The V end was cut by 3 bases, the J end by 0 bases, with 15 bases between. The CDR3 DNA is TGTGCCAGCAGCGCCACCCCGGGTCTTGCAACTAATGAAAAACTGTTTTTT. Protein product: CASSATPGLATNEKLFF.

The rearrangement joins TRBV27 to TRBJ1-2; TRBD1 might be the D (5 bases). With 11 bases removed from V and 4 bases from J, the gap between germline ends came to 20 bases. CDR3 size: 14 residues. Germline V gene data show CDR1 as MNHEY and CDR2 as SMNVEV (reference sequence). This CDR3 is CASTTGGKGYGYTF. CDR3 in DNA: TGTGCCTCAACGACGGGGGGTAAGGGCTATGGCTACACCTTC.

The V call is TRBV28, the J call TRBJ1-5; 7 bases are shared with TRBD1. Trimming took 5 bases from V and 3 from J; bases not matched to a gene: 1. The CDR3 is 13 residues long. Germline-derived CDR1 and CDR2 are MDHEN and SYDVKM. CDR3 DNA: TGTGCCAGCAGTGGGACAGACAATCAGCCCCAGCATTTT. Encoded protein: CASSGTDNQPQHF.

A word on this clone: At one end the junction does not follow the germline gene, possibly because of a read error. V and J are TRBV10-3 and TRBJ2-1, with no clear D. The CDR3 consists of 12 residues. CDR1 is ENHRY and CDR2 is SYGVKD in the germline V gene. The CDR3 region is CAISENYSEQFF. The CDR3 DNA sequence: TGTGCCATCAGTGAAAACTACAGTGAGCAGTTCTTC.

This sequence joins TRBV30 and TRBJ1-2; D remains unclear. The germline CDR1 and CDR2 sequences are GTSNPN and SVGIG (reference sequence). Trimming left V 3 bases short and J 6 bases short, with 17 bases between. There are 14 residues in the CDR3. The CDR3 protein is CAWSPLAILNGYTF. Here the CDR3 DNA reads TGTGCCTGGAGCCCCTTAGCAATCCTTAATGGCTACACCTTC.

The chain carries TRBV7-9 and TRBJ1-6, with 10 positions matching TRBD1. V was clipped by 5 bases and J by 8 bases; unmatched bases: 6. The V gene's germline CDR1 is SEHNR and CDR2 FQNEAQ (reference sequence). This CDR3 comprises 15 residues. In DNA, the CDR3 is TGTGCCAGCAGCCCCGGGACAGGGGCGGATTCACCCCTCCACTTT. The encoded protein is CASSPGTGADSPLHF.

This sequence joins TRBV7-9 and TRBJ1-2, with TRBD1 as a possible D gene (6 bases). The ends were cut back, 3 bases at V and 6 bases at J, with 11 bases in the middle. This CDR3 has 13 residues. Germline V gene data show CDR1 as SEHNR and CDR2 as FQNEAQ (reference sequence). The DNA for the CDR3 is TGTGCCAGCAGCTTTAAACAGGGCAATGGCTACACCTTC. Protein product: CASSFKQGNGYTF. Drawing the rest from reference TRBV7-9 and TRBJ1-2, the complete variable domain is DTGVSQNPRHKITKRGQNVTFRCDPISEHNRLYWYRQTLGQGPEFLTYFQNEAQLEKSRLLSDRFSAERPKGSFSTLEIQRTEQGDSAMYLCASSFKQGNGYTFGSGTRLTVV.

This sequence joins TRBV7-2 and TRBJ2-5, with D uncertain. The V gene's germline CDR1 is SGHTA and CDR2 FQGNSA. Between the trimmed V and J ends, which lost 5 bases and 4 bases, there was a span of 11 bases. The CDR3 extends over 13 amino acids. CDR3: CASSQRVGETQYF. For the CDR3, the DNA is TGTGCCAGCAGCCAACGGGTTGGAGAGACCCAGTACTTC.

V and J are TRBV11-1 and TRBJ2-7; D tentatively fits TRBD1 or TRBD2 (5 bases each). V was clipped by 4 bases and J by 2 bases, with 9 bases between them. CDR1 is SGHAT, CDR2 FQDESV, per germline (reference sequence). The CDR3 covers 13 residues. This CDR3 is CASSYKGPYEQYF. CDR3 sequence (DNA): TGTGCCAGCAGCTACAAGGGACCCTACGAGCAGTACTTC.

The chain is built from TRBV18 and TRBJ2-3; D uncertain. CDR3 size: 15 residues. Trimming shortened V by 1 base and J by 0 bases, and 8 bases separated the two germline ends. Germline V gene data show CDR1 as KGHSH and CDR2 as LQKENI. CDR3 sequence reads: CASSPRAASTDTQYF. The CDR3 nucleotides are TGTGCCAGCTCACCACGGGCAGCTAGCACAGATACGCAGTATTTT.

This chain connects TRBV4-2 to TRBJ1-1; 7 bases are shared with TRBD1. The V segment lost 4 bases and the J segment 0 bases; nucleotides outside the gene matches: 11. The germline gives CDR1 LGHNA, CDR2 YNFKEQ. The CDR3 runs 17 residues. The DNA of the CDR3 is TGTGCCAGCAGCCGTGAGACAGGGACAAGCATGAACACTGAAGCTTTCTTT. This encodes CASSRETGTSMNTEAFF.

The V gene is TRBV2, the J gene TRBJ1-1, with unresolved D. The germline CDR1 and CDR2 sequences are SNHLY and FYNNEI. V was pared by 10 bases and J by 8 bases, with 17 bases between. The CDR3 has 12 residues. Here the CDR3 reads CATDSASREAFF. For the CDR3, the DNA is TGTGCCACGGACTCTGCCAGCAGAGAAGCTTTCTTT.

The CDR3 sequence is CASSLGQGDEQYF. In DNA, the CDR3 is TGTGCCAGCAGCTTGGGACAGGGGGACGAGCAGTACTTC. The chain carries TRBV7-9 and TRBJ2-7, with 11 bases aligning to TRBD1. CDR1 and CDR2 from the germline V gene are SEHNR and FQNEAQ (reference sequence). The CDR3 is made up of 13 amino acids. Trimming removed 3 bases from V and 5 bases from J; junction bases left unmatched: 0.

V is TRBV7-3 and J is TRBJ2-2; tentatively, D is TRBD1 or TRBD2 (5 bases each). The germline CDR1 and CDR2 sequences are SGHTA and FQGTGA. The CDR3 has 13 residues. Trimming left V 4 bases short and J 4 bases short, with 7 bases between. The CDR3 loop is CASSSGRTGELFF. Here the CDR3 DNA reads TGTGCCAGCAGCTCGGGACGCACCGGGGAGCTGTTTTTT.

The sample holds a few counts of this clone. The rearrangement joins TRBV7-2 to TRBJ1-5; 7 bases align to TRBD1. Germline trimming cut 6 bases from V and 0 bases from J; bases unmatched to any gene: 5. The CDR3 has 15 amino acids. Germline V gene sequence: CDR1 SGHTA, CDR2 FQGNSA. CDR3 DNA sequence: TGTGCCAGCAGGTCGGGACAGAATAGCAATCAGCCCCAGCATTTT. Translating gives CASRSGQNSNQPQHF.

The V and J genes are TRBV2 and TRBJ2-7; 9 bases align to TRBD1. The CDR3 contains 14 residues. Germline CDR1 and CDR2: SNHLY and FYNNEI. V lost 7 bases and J lost 2; bases outside the gene matches: 6. The CDR3 region is CASTPGTGTYEQYF. CDR3 nucleotide sequence: TGTGCCAGCACTCCCGGGACAGGGACCTACGAGCAGTACTTC.